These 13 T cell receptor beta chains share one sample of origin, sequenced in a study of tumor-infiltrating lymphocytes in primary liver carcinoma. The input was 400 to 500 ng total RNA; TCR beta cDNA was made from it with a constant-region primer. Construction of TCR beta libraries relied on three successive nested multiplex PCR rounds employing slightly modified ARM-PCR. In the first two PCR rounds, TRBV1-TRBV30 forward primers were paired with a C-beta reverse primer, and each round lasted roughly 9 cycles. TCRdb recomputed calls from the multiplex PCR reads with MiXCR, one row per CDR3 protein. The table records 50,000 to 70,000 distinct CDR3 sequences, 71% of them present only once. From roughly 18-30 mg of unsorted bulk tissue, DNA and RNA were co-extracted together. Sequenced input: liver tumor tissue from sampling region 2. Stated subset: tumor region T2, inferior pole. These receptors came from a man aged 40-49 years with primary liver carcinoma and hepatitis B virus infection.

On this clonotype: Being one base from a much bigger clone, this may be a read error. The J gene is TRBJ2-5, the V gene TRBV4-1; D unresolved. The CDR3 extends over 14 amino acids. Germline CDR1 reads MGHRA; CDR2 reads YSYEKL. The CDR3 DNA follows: TGCGCCAGCGCCCTCCACATAAGGCAAGGGACCCAGTACTTC. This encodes CASALHIRQGTQYF.

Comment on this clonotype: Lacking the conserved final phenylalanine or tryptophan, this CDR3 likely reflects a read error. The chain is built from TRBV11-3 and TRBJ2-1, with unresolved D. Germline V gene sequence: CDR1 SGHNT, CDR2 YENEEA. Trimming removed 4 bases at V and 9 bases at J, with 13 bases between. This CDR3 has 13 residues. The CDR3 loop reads CASSSDPLGEQFI. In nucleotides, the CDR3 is TGTGCCAGCAGCTCAGACCCGCTGGGTGAGCAGTTCATT.

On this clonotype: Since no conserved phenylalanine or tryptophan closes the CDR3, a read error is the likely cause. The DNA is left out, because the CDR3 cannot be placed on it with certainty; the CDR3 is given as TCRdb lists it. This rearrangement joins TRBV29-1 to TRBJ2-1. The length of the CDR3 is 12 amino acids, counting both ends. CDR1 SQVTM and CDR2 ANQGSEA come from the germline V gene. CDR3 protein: CSVEGRYNEQLS.

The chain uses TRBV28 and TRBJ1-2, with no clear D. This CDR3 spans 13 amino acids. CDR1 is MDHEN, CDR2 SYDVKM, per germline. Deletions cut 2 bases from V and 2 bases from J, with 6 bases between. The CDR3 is CASSLMVNYGYTF. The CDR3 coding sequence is TGTGCCAGCAGTTTAATGGTCAACTATGGCTACACCTTC.

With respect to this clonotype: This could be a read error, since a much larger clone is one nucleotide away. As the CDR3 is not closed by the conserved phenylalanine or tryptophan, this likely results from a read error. In DNA, the CDR3 is TGTGCCAGCTCACCACTCCCGGACTCGAACACTGAAGCTTTCTTA. Translation gives CASSPLPDSNTEAFL. This chain connects TRBV18 to TRBJ1-1; D ambiguous. The germline V gene encodes CDR1 KGHSH and CDR2 LQKENI. There are 15 residues in the CDR3. V lost 1 base and J 1 base, leaving 10 bases between the germline ends.

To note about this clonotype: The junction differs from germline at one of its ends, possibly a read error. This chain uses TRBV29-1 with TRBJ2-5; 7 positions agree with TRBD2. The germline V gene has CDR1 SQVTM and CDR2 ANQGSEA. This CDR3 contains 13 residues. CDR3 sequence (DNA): TGCGGCGTCCGCACTGGGAGGGAAGAACCCCAGTACTTC. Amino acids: CGVRTGREEPQYF. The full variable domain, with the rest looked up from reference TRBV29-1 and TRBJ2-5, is SAVISQKPSRDICQRGTSLTIQCQVDSQVTMMFWYRQQPGQSLTLIATANQGSEATYESGFVIDKFPISRPNLTFSTLTVSNMSPEDSSIYLCGVRTGREEPQYFGPGTRLLVL.

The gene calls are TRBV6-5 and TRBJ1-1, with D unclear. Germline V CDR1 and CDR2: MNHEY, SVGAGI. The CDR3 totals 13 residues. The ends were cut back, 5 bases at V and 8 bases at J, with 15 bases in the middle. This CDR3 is CASSRRWETEAFF. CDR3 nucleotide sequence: TGTGCCAGCAGTAGGAGATGGGAAACAGAAGCTTTCTTT.

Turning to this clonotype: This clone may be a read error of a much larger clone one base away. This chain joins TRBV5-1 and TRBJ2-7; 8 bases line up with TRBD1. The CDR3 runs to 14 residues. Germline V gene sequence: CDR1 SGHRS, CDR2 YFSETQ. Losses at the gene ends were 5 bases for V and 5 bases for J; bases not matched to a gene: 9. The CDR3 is CASRLQTGVDEQYF. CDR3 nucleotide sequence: TGCGCCAGCAGACTGCAGACAGGGGTCGACGAGCAGTACTTC.

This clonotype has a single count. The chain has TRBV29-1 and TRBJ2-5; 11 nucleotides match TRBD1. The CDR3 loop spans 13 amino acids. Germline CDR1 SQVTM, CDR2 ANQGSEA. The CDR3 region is CNGQGAKLETQYF. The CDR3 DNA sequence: TGCAACGGACAGGGGGCGAAACTAGAGACCCAGTACTTC.

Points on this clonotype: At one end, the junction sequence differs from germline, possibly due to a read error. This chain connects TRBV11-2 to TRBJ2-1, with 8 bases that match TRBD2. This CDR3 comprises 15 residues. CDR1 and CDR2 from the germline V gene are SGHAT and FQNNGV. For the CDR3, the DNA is TGTTCCAGCAGTACTCCGGGACTAGTAGACATTGAGCAGTTCTTC. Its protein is CSSSTPGLVDIEQFF.

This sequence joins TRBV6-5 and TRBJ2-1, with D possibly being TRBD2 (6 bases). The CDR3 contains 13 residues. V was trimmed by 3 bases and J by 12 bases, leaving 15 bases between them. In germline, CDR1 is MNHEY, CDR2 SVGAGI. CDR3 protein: CASSYWRGRGQFF. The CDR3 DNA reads TGTGCCAGCAGTTATTGGCGGGGACGGGGGCAGTTCTTC.

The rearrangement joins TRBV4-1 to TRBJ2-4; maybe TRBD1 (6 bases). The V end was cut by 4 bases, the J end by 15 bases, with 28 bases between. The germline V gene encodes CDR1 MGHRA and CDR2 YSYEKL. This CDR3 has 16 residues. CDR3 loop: CASSPEMNRDTSKWYF. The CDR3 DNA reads TGCGCCAGCAGCCCAGAGATGAATAGGGACACGAGCAAGTGGTACTTC.

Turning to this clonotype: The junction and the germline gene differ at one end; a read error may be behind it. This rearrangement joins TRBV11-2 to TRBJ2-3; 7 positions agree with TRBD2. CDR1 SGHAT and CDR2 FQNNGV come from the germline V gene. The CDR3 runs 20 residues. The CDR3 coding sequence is TGTGCCTGCAGCTTAGCCCTGAGGAGTCCGCGGGAGAAGGGCACAGATACGCAGTATTTC. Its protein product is CACSLALRSPREKGTDTQYF. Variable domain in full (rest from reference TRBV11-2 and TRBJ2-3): EAGVAQSPRYKIIEKRQSVAFWCNPISGHATLYWYQQILGQGPKLLIQFQNNGVVDDSQLPKDRFSAERLKGVDSTLKIQPAKLEDSAVYLCACSLALRSPREKGTDTQYFGPGTRLTVL.